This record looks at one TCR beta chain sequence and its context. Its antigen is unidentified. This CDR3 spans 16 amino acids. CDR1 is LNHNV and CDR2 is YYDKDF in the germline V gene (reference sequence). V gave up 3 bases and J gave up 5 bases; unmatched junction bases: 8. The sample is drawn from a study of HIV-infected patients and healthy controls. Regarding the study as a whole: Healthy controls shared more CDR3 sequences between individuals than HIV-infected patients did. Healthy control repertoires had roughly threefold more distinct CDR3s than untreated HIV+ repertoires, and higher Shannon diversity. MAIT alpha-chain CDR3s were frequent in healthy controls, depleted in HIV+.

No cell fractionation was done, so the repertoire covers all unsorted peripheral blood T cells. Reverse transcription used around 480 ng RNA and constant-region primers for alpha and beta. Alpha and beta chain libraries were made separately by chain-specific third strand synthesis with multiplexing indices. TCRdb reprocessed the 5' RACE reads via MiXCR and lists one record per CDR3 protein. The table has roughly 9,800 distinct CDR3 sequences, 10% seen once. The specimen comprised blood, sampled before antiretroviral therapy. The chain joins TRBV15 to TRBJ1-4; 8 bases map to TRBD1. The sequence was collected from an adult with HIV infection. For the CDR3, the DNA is TGTGCCACCAGCAGGCGGACAGGGAGGCAGAATGAAAAACTGTTTTTT. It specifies CATSRRTGRQNEKLFF.